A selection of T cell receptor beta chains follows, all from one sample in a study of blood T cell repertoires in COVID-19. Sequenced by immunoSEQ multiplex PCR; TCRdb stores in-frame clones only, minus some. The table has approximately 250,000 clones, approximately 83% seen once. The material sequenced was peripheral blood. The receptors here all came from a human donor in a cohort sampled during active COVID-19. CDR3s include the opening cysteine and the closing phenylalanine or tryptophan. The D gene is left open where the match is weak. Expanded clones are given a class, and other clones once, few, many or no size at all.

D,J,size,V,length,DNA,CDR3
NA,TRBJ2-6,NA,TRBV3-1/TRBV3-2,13,TGTGCCAGCAGCCAACGTGGGGCCAACGTCCTGACTTTC,CASSQRGANVLTF
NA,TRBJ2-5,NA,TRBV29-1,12,TGCAGCGCTCGGGAACCAAGGGAGACCCAGTACTTC,CSAREPRETQYF
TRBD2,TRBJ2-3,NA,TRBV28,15,TGTGCCAGCAGTTTATTGCGGGAGCGAACAGATACGCAGTATTTT,CASSLLRERTDTQYF
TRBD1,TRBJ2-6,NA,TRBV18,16,TGTGCCAGCTCAAGTTACAGGGGGCTTGGGGCCAACGTCCTGACTTTC,CASSSYRGLGANVLTF
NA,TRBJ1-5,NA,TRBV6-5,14,TGTGCCAGCAGCCCCCTTACAGGGTACCAGCCCCAGCATTTT,CASSPLTGYQPQHF
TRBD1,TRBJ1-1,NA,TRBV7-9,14,TGTGCCAGCAGCTGGGGACAGGTACACACTGAAGCTTTCTTT,CASSWGQVHTEAFF
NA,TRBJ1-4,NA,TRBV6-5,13,TGTGCCAGCAGTTACAGGGGAGGGGAAAAACTGTTTTTT,CASSYRGGEKLFF
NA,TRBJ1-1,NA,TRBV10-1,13,TGCGCCAGCAGCCCTAAATTGAACACTGAAGCTTTCTTT,CASSPKLNTEAFF
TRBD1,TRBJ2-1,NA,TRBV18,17,TGTGCCAGCTCACCCCGACAGGGTGACGACTCCTACAATGAGCAGTTCTTC,CASSPRQGDDSYNEQFF
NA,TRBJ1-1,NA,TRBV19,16,TGTGCCAGTAGTGCTTTAGATGCGACTCGGGACACTGAAGCTTTCTTT,CASSALDATRDTEAFF
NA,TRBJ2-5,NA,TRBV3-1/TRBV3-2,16,TGTGCCAGCAGCCAAGATTTTGTGGGAGTTGGGGAGACCCAGTACTTC,CASSQDFVGVGETQYF
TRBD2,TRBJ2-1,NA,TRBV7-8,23,TGTGCCAGCAGCCGAGGAATCGGGACCCAGGGCTTCGGACTAGCGGGAGGCTCCAATGAGCAGTTCTTC,CASSRGIGTQGFGLAGGSNEQFF
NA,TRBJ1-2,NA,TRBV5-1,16,TGCGCCAGCAGCTTGGACCCTACCAATCACCACTATGGCTACACCTTC,CASSLDPTNHHYGYTF
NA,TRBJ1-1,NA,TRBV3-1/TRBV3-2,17,TGTGCCAGCAGCCAAGATAAGTCCAGGGAGGGGAACACTGAAGCTTTCTTT,CASSQDKSREGNTEAFF
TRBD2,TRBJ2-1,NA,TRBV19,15,TGTGCCAGTAGTATCAGCGGTAGCGGGAGGAGTGAGCAGTTCTTC,CASSISGSGRSEQFF
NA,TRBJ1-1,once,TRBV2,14,TGTGCCAGCAATATACAGCAGATGAACACTGAAGCTTTCTTT,CASNIQQMNTEAFF
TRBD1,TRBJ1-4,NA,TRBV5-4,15,TGTGCCAGCATGGTACAGGGGGCAACTAATGAAAAACTGTTTTTT,CASMVQGATNEKLFF
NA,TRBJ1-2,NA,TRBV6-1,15,TGTGCCAGCAGTGAAGCCGGGAGAGGAGACGGCGGCTACACCTTC,CASSEAGRGDGGYTF
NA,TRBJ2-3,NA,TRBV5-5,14,TGTGCCAGCAGCTTACCTCAGGGTACAGATACGCAGTATTTT,CASSLPQGTDTQYF
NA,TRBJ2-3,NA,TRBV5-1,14,TGCGCCAGCAGCTTTGGCCAAAACACAGATACGCAGTATTTT,CASSFGQNTDTQYF
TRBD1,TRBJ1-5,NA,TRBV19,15,TGTGCCAGTAGTATCACAGGGGGCCGGGGTCAGCCCCAGCATTTT,CASSITGGRGQPQHF
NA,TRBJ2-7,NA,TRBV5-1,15,TGCGCCAGCACCCCCTCCGCAGCGAGGAGGAACGAGCAGTACTTC,CASTPSAARRNEQYF
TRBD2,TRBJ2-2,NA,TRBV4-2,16,TGTGCCAGCAGCCAGATGATGCGGGAGTGGGCCGGGGAGCTGTTTTTT,CASSQMMREWAGELFF
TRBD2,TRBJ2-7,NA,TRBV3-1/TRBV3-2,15,TGTGCCAGCAGCCAAGAGTTGCGGGGGGCCTACGAGCAGTACTTC,CASSQELRGAYEQYF
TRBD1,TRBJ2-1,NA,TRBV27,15,TGTGCCAGCAGTTTAAGGGACAGGGGCCGGGGGGAGCAGTTCTTC,CASSLRDRGRGEQFF
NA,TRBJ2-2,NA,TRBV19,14,TGTGCCAGTAGCGGGAGACCGAACACCGGGGAGCTGTTTTTT,CASSGRPNTGELFF
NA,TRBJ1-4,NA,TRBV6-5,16,TGTGCCAGCAGTTACGGGAGGGGTTCAACTAATGAAAAACTGTTTTTT,CASSYGRGSTNEKLFF